Listed here are 14 T cell receptor beta chains from one sample, sequenced in a study of T-cell reconstitution after alpha-beta-depleted transplantation in children. Study-wide points: T-cell counts and diversity at one year post-transplant came mainly from newly produced T cells.

TCRbeta library preparation incorporated unique molecular identifiers. Each CDR3 protein is one row after TCRdb ran MiXCR on the PCR reads. The data show around 300,000 distinct CDR3 sequences, with less than 9.5% seen just once and about 8.2% held by the top ten. These receptors lack a known antigen. Here the sequenced sample was peripheral blood, taken 360 days after TCRalphabeta/CD19-depleted stem cell transplant. These receptors came from a female patient between 2 and 15 years old who had a stem cell transplant for Fanconi anemia, so the T cells may come from the graft donor.

This clonotype was found many times. This chain links TRBV12-3 or TRBV12-4 with TRBJ1-2; D call uncertain. V lost 5 bases and J lost 4, with 17 bases in between. The CDR3 is 15 amino acids. In DNA, the CDR3 is TGTGCCAGCAGTAAGGGAATTGATCTGATCTATGGCTACACCTTC. It specifies CASSKGIDLIYGYTF.

This clonotype came up many times. This chain links TRBV7-2 with TRBJ2-1; D unclear. The CDR3 has 14 residues. Trimming took 5 bases from V and 4 from J, leaving 12 bases between them. Germline CDR1 is SGHTA and CDR2 is FQGNSA. The CDR3 DNA reads TGTGCCAGCAGCCCCAGAGCAGCATACAATGAGCAGTTCTTC. Translating gives CASSPRAAYNEQFF. Using reference TRBV7-2 and TRBJ2-1 for the parts outside the CDR3, the full variable domain is GAGVSQSPSNKVTEKGKDVELRCDPISGHTALYWYRQSLGQGLEFLIYFQGNSAPDKSGLPSDRFSAERTGGSVSTLTIQRTQQEDSAVYLCASSPRAAYNEQFFGPGTRLTVL.

Many counts were recorded for this clonotype. The rearrangement links TRBV7-2 to TRBJ2-1, with 9 positions matching TRBD1. With V trimmed by 5 bases and J by 6 bases, 2 bases remained unmatched. Germline V gene lookup returns CDR1 SGHTA and CDR2 FQGNSA. The CDR3 length is 13 residues. The CDR3 nucleotides are TGTGCCAGCAGCCGGGACAGGGTCAATGAGCAGTTCTTC. Protein product: CASSRDRVNEQFF.

V is TRBV7-6 and J is TRBJ1-2, with 9 bases fitting TRBD1. J was trimmed by 2 bases and V by 0 bases; bases with no gene match: 13. There are 19 residues in the CDR3. Germline values: CDR1 SGHVS, CDR2 FNYEAQ. The CDR3, as DNA: TGTGCCAGCAGCTTAGCAGCGGTGACAGGGGGTCGTATCAACTATGGCTACACCTTC. Translated: CASSLAAVTGGRINYGYTF.

This clonotype showed up just a few times. This sequence joins TRBV9 and TRBJ1-4; 8 nucleotides match TRBD1. CDR1 SGDLS and CDR2 YYNGEE come from the germline V gene. The V and J ends lost 2 bases and 8 bases, in that order; junction bases with no gene match: 5. This CDR3 region has 14 residues. CDR3 in DNA: TGTGCCAGCAGCGTCCGACAGGGGCCGGAAAAACTGTTTTTT. The encoded protein is CASSVRQGPEKLFF.

This clonotype has only one observation. This chain uses TRBV9 with TRBJ2-2; D is perhaps TRBD1 or TRBD2 (5 bases each). Germline V gene lookup returns CDR1 SGDLS and CDR2 YYNGEE. V was shortened by 3 bases and J by 4 bases, with 19 bases between the two germline ends. The CDR3 runs 17 residues. CDR3 amino acids: CASSAHPGRPSTGELFF. As DNA, the CDR3 is TGTGCCAGCAGCGCCCATCCGGGGCGCCCGAGCACCGGGGAGCTGTTTTTT.

This clonotype was found many times. The chain combines TRBV20-1 with TRBJ2-1, with a possible D match to TRBD2 (5 bases). There are 16 residues in the CDR3. Germline V gene sequence: CDR1 DFQATT, CDR2 SNEGSKA (reference sequence). Between the trimmed V and J ends, which lost 2 bases and 0 bases, there was a span of 14 bases. CDR3 bases: TGCAGTGCTAGAAGATTCTCGGGGAGCTCCTACAATGAGCAGTTCTTC. Its translation is CSARRFSGSSYNEQFF.

This clonotype was counted many times. J is TRBJ2-7 and V is TRBV29-1, with D possibly TRBD2 on 5 matching bases. Between the trimmed V and J ends, which lost 4 bases and 6 bases, there was a span of 16 bases. Germline V gene lookup returns CDR1 SQVTM and CDR2 ANQGSEA. This CDR3 contains 13 residues. Here the CDR3 DNA reads TGCAGCGTTGGTGGTGCGGCCGGGGTCGAGCAGTACTTC. Translating it yields CSVGGAAGVEQYF.

This rearrangement joins TRBV7-8 to TRBJ1-6; D call uncertain. V was clipped by 5 bases and J by 5 bases, with 7 bases between them. Per germline, CDR1 SGHVS and CDR2 FQNEAQ. The CDR3 has 13 amino acids. CDR3 sequence (DNA): TGTGCCAGCAGCGGCCCTAATAATTCACCCCTCCACTTT. Translating gives CASSGPNNSPLHF.

This clonotype was detected ten times or more. This chain uses TRBV12-3 or TRBV12-4 with TRBJ2-5, with 7 positions matching TRBD2. With V trimmed by 0 bases and J by 6 bases, 1 base remained unmatched. The CDR3 is 13 residues long. DNA for the CDR3: TGTGCCAGCAGTTTAGCGCGGGAGCAGACCCAGTACTTC. This gives the protein CASSLAREQTQYF.

The V call is TRBV2, the J call TRBJ2-3, with TRBD2 matching over 11 bases. CDR1 SNHLY and CDR2 FYNNEI come from the germline V gene. The CDR3 totals 18 residues. After removal of 2 bases from V and 4 bases from J, the junction contained 11 bases not matched to a gene. The CDR3: CASSEMPSGGTRADTQYF. The DNA for the CDR3 is TGTGCCAGCAGTGAAATGCCTAGCGGGGGGACCCGAGCAGATACGCAGTATTTT.

This clonotype was seen at least ten times. This chain connects TRBV6-5 to TRBJ1-1; D is unresolved. CDR3 length: 17 residues. The germline V gene has CDR1 MNHEY and CDR2 SVGAGI. V lost 2 bases and J lost 5, with 21 bases in between. Here the CDR3 reads CASSYVGPPGEETEAFF. CDR3 DNA sequence: TGTGCCAGCAGTTACGTCGGCCCCCCTGGTGAGGAGACTGAAGCTTTCTTT.

V is TRBV3-1 and J is TRBJ2-1, with D maybe TRBD2 (6 bases). Trimming pared 1 base from V and 4 bases from J, leaving 23 bases between. The CDR3 consists of 19 residues. CDR1 and CDR2 from the germline V gene are LGHDT and YNNKEL (reference sequence). The CDR3: CASSQGWGGESRNYNEQFF. CDR3 sequence (DNA): TGTGCCAGCAGCCAAGGGTGGGGCGGGGAGTCCCGCAATTACAATGAGCAGTTCTTC.

The CDR3 region is CASSLVGGGVLVYEQYF. CDR3 DNA sequence: TGTGCCAGCAGCTTAGTAGGGGGGGGAGTCTTGGTCTACGAGCAGTACTTC. The V and J genes are TRBV11-2 and TRBJ2-7, with a tentative D call TRBD2 (7 bases). V was pared by 1 base and J by 3 bases, with 19 bases between. This CDR3 region has 17 residues. Germline loops: CDR1 SGHAT, CDR2 FQNNGV.